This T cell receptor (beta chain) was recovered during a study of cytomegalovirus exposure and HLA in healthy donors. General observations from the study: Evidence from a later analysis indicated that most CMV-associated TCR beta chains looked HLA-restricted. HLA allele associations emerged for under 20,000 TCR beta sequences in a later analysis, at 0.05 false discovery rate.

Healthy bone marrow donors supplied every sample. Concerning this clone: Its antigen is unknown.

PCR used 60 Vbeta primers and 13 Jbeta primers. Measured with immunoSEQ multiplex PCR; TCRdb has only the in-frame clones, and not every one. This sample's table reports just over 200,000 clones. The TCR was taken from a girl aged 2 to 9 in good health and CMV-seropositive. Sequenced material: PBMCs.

The CDR3 region has the DNA TGTGCCAGCAGTCCAAGAGACAGTAACTATGGCTACACCTTC. Protein sequence: CASSPRDSNYGYTF. The chain combines TRBV6-5 with TRBJ1-2; weak D call: TRBD1 (5 bases). The length of the CDR3 is 14 residues. Germline-derived CDR1 and CDR2 are MNHEY and SVGAGI. The V end lost 5 bases, the J end lost 1 base, and 11 bases lay between the germline ends.